What follows are 3 T cell receptor beta chains derived from one specimen sequenced in a study of memory CD4+ T cells and cytomegalovirus serostatus. Measured with immunoSEQ multiplex PCR; TCRdb has only the in-frame clones, and not every one. This sample has 40,000 to 50,000 clones, with approximately 81% found just once. Single viable CD3+CD4+CD8-CD45RO+ cells were sorted as the memory CD4+ T cells. Sequenced input: memory CD4+ T cells from blood. The receptors shown here come from an adult in good health and CMV-seropositive.

This clone was picked up a small number of times. The chain is built from TRBV9 and TRBJ1-5; tentative D call: TRBD1 (5 bases). This CDR3 comprises 15 residues. V lost 5 bases and J 3 bases, leaving 15 bases between the germline ends. CDR1 is SGDLS and CDR2 is YYNGEE in the germline V gene. The CDR3 spells CASSGGGVNNQPQHF. The CDR3 bases are TGTGCCAGCAGTGGGGGAGGGGTGAACAATCAGCCCCAGCATTTT.

The sample holds one count of this clone. The chain recombines TRBV6-5 with TRBJ2-6; D is possibly TRBD2 (6 bases). CDR1 and CDR2 from the germline V gene are MNHEY and SVGAGI. Trimming pared 0 bases from V and 2 bases from J, leaving 8 bases between. This CDR3 spans 16 amino acids. CDR3 nucleotide sequence: TGTGCCAGCAGTTACTCGTCGGGGGCTGGGGCCAACGTCCTGACTTTC. Its translation is CASSYSSGAGANVLTF.

This chain joins TRBV29-1 and TRBJ2-3; no firm D call. The germline V gene encodes CDR1 SQVTM and CDR2 ANQGSEA. This CDR3 comprises 11 residues. The V and J ends lost 7 bases and 2 bases respectively, with 7 bases between them. The CDR3 reads CSAETTDTQYF. The CDR3 nucleotides read TGCAGCGCGGAGACCACAGATACGCAGTATTTT.